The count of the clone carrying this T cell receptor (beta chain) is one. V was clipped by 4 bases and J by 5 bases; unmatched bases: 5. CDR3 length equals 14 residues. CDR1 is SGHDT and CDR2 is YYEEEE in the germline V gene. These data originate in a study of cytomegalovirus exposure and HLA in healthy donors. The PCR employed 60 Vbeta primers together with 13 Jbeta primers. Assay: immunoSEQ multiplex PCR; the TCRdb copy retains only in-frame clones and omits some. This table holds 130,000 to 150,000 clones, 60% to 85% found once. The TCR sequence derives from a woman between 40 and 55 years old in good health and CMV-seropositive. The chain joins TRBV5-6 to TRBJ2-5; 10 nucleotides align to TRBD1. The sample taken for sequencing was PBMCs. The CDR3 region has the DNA TGTGCCAGCAGCCGGGACAGGGGAAGGGAGACCCAGTACTTC. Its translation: CASSRDRGRETQYF.